This T cell receptor (beta chain) was sequenced in a study of cytomegalovirus exposure and HLA in healthy donors. The study, taken as a whole, reports: Some V segments (TRBV6-2 and TRBV6-3 among them) were excluded as indistinguishable.

Details on this clone: Its antigen is not identified.

The CDR3 is 14 amino acids. Germline-derived CDR1 and CDR2 are LNHDA and SQIVND (reference sequence). V was pared by 10 bases and J by 6 bases, with 9 bases of the junction left unmatched. Healthy individuals who donated bone marrow served as the donors. 60 Vbeta and 13 Jbeta primers were used in PCR. Only in-frame clones appear in the TCRdb table, and some are missing; sequencing was by immunoSEQ multiplex PCR. The repertoire holds 100,000 to 150,000 clones, over 65% seen once, with less than 2% in the top ten. Input material: PBMCs. The TCR sequence derives from a man aged 35 to 55 in good health and CMV-seronegative. The V gene is TRBV19, the J gene TRBJ2-7; 13 bases agree with TRBD2. This CDR3 reads CATQRTSGGSEQYF. CDR3 nucleotides: TGTGCCACCCAGCGGACTAGCGGGGGTTCCGAGCAGTACTTC.